This is a list of T cell receptor beta chains from one sample in a study of T-cell reconstitution after alpha-beta-depleted transplantation in children. TCRdb recomputed calls from the PCR reads with MiXCR, one row per CDR3 protein. The table includes some 600,000 distinct CDR3 sequences, 10% to 15% detected once. The material was PBMCs, mostly from graft donor cells, obtained 360 days after TCRalphabeta/CD19-depleted stem cell transplant. The source of these receptors is a male patient between 5 and 17 years old who had a stem cell transplant for acute myeloid leukemia, so the T cells may come from the graft donor. Each CDR3 is given with its conserved first and last residue. The order of the fields is D gene, V gene, clone size, J gene, CDR3 protein, CDR3 DNA. The D gene is left open where the match is weak. The size field is filled for only some rows; it gives once, few, many or a size class.

>NA|TRBV4-2|NA|TRBJ2-2
CASGQDGAGITGELFF
TGTGCCAGCGGCCAAGATGGAGCGGGTATCACCGGGGAGCTGTTTTTT
>TRBD2|TRBV20-1|NA|TRBJ2-3
CSAPGLAGGFGDTQYF
TGCAGTGCCCCGGGACTAGCGGGAGGGTTCGGAGATACGCAGTATTTT
>NA|TRBV7-2|few|TRBJ2-7
CASSLMTKGGGEQYF
TGTGCCAGCAGCTTAATGACGAAGGGTGGGGGCGAGCAGTACTTC
>NA|TRBV29-1|many|TRBJ2-3
CSVGGIYTDTQYF
TGCAGCGTTGGCGGGATTTACACAGATACGCAGTATTTT
>TRBD1|TRBV14|few|TRBJ2-3
CASSQAKGATSTDTQYF
TGTGCCAGCAGCCAAGCGAAGGGGGCGACTAGCACAGATACGCAGTATTTT
>TRBD2|TRBV6-2/TRBV6-3|few|TRBJ2-1
CASRRTSGSIYNEQFF
TGTGCCAGCAGGAGGACTAGCGGGAGTATCTACAATGAGCAGTTCTTC
>NA|TRBV20-1|once|TRBJ2-7
CSGRGVYEQYF
TGCAGTGGCCGGGGAGTCTACGAGCAGTACTTC
>TRBD2|TRBV15|few|TRBJ2-7
CATATSATSYEQYF
TGTGCCACCGCGACTAGCGCGACTTCCTACGAGCAGTACTTC
>NA|TRBV20-1|few|TRBJ2-7
CSARDHGQIRWADEQYF
TGCAGTGCTAGAGACCACGGACAGATCCGGTGGGCCGACGAGCAGTACTTC
>NA|TRBV27|many|TRBJ2-3
CASSLVASTDTQYF
TGTGCCAGCAGTTTAGTCGCTAGCACAGATACGCAGTATTTT
>NA|TRBV7-9|few|TRBJ2-1
CASSQTDKGYEQFF
TGTGCCAGCAGCCAAACGGACAAGGGGTATGAGCAGTTCTTC
>TRBD1|TRBV27|many|TRBJ2-7
CASSYFHLGDRVLWEQYF
TGTGCCAGCAGTTATTTTCACTTAGGGGACAGGGTTCTATGGGAGCAGTACTTC
>NA|TRBV5-5|few|TRBJ2-7
CASSPGKLPYEQYF
TGTGCCAGCAGCCCGGGGAAGTTGCCGTACGAGCAGTACTTC
>NA|TRBV21-1|few|TRBJ2-3
CASSTGGREGPYTDTQYF
TGTGCCAGCAGCACCGGGGGGCGGGAGGGCCCCTACACAGATACGCAGTATTTT
>TRBD2|TRBV20-1|few|TRBJ2-1
CSAREERGLAAYNEQFF
TGCAGTGCTAGAGAGGAGAGGGGACTAGCGGCTTACAATGAGCAGTTCTTC
>NA|TRBV18|many|TRBJ2-5
CASSPVQETQYF
TGTGCCAGCTCACCAGTCCAAGAGACCCAGTACTTC
>TRBD2|TRBV12-3/TRBV12-4|many|TRBJ2-1
CASRLLAGAYNEQFF
TGTGCCAGCAGGTTACTAGCGGGAGCGTACAATGAGCAGTTCTTC
>TRBD2|TRBV28|many|TRBJ2-5
CASSSGTSGSRYQETQYF
TGTGCCAGCAGTTCCGGGACTAGCGGGTCCAGGTACCAAGAGACCCAGTACTTC
>NA|TRBV10-3|few|TRBJ2-4
CAISESGRGGKNIQYF
TGTGCCATCAGTGAGTCGGGTAGGGGTGGCAAAAACATTCAGTACTTC
>NA|TRBV5-1|few|TRBJ2-7
CASSLVGLGTTGEQYF
TGCGCCAGCAGCTTGGTAGGACTCGGAACGACCGGGGAGCAGTACTTC
>NA|TRBV5-1|many|TRBJ2-1
CASSWPNEEQFF
TGCGCCAGCAGCTGGCCTAATGAAGAGCAGTTCTTC
>TRBD2|TRBV4-3|NA|TRBJ2-7
CASSQVALAGGYEQYF
TGCGCCAGCAGCCAAGTCGCGCTAGCGGGAGGGTACGAGCAGTACTTC
>TRBD2|TRBV5-8|few|TRBJ2-2
CASSLVLAGGELFF
TGTGCCAGCAGCTTGGTACTAGCGGGAGGAGAGCTGTTTTTT
>TRBD1|TRBV12-3/TRBV12-4|few|TRBJ1-3
CASSFSTGPNSGNTIYF
TGTGCCAGCAGTTTTTCGACAGGGCCAAACTCTGGAAACACCATATATTTT
>TRBD2|TRBV3-1|few|TRBJ2-3
CASSVRLAGADTQYF
TGTGCCAGCAGCGTTCGACTAGCGGGAGCGGATACGCAGTATTTT
>NA|TRBV6-2/TRBV6-3|few|TRBJ2-1
CASSYSMGRSYNEQFF
TGTGCCAGCAGTTACTCGATGGGACGGAGTTACAATGAGCAGTTCTTC
>NA|TRBV7-9|many|TRBJ2-1
CASSSRLDKQFF
TGTGCCAGCAGCTCCCGACTAGATAAGCAGTTCTTC
>TRBD1|TRBV10-3|few|TRBJ2-5
CAIRGTGGGETQYF
TGTGCCATCAGGGGGACAGGGGGGGGCGAGACCCAGTACTTC
>NA|TRBV2|NA|TRBJ2-7
CASSEGTSSSYEQYF
TGTGCCAGCAGTGAAGGGACCTCCAGCTCCTACGAGCAGTACTTC
>NA|TRBV11-2|NA|TRBJ2-1
CASSLEGQGFTYNEQFF
TGTGCCAGCAGCTTAGAGGGCCAAGGATTCACCTACAATGAGCAGTTCTTC
>NA|TRBV24-1|NA|TRBJ2-1
CATSDLLQGANEQFF
TGTGCCACCAGTGATTTGCTACAGGGAGCTAATGAGCAGTTCTTC
>NA|TRBV6-2/TRBV6-3|NA|TRBJ2-5
CASSFGATVRETQYF
TGTGCCAGCAGTTTTGGCGCGACAGTTCGTGAGACCCAGTACTTC
>NA|TRBV20-1|few|TRBJ2-7
CSVGPGTGSGRLYEQYF
TGCAGTGTGGGGCCCGGGACAGGGAGCGGGAGGCTCTACGAGCAGTACTTC
>NA|TRBV11-2|few|TRBJ2-7
CASSRTVEWAYEQYF
TGTGCCAGCAGCCGGACAGTTGAGTGGGCCTACGAGCAGTACTTC
>NA|TRBV30|few|TRBJ1-2
CAWSRLEIYGYTF
TGTGCCTGGTCTCGACTCGAGATCTATGGCTACACCTTC
>TRBD1|TRBV20-1|many|TRBJ2-5
CSASSTGGETQYF
TGCAGTGCTAGCTCGACAGGGGGAGAGACCCAGTACTTC
>NA|TRBV5-1|few|TRBJ2-2
CASSLEGTSNTGELFF
TGCGCCAGCAGCTTGGAAGGGACTTCTAACACCGGGGAGCTGTTTTTT
>NA|TRBV7-9|many|TRBJ2-7
CASSLATEQYF
TGTGCCAGCAGCTTAGCGACCGAGCAGTACTTC
>NA|TRBV5-1|few|TRBJ2-1
CASSFPTGAYNEQFF
TGCGCCAGCAGCTTTCCAACGGGAGCCTACAATGAGCAGTTCTTC
>NA|TRBV5-1|NA|TRBJ2-3
CASSLQGPEIDTQYF
TGCGCCAGCAGCTTACAGGGTCCGGAGATAGATACGCAGTATTTT
>NA|TRBV29-1|few|TRBJ2-7
CSVGSGLAHYEQYF
TGCAGCGTTGGTTCAGGCCTAGCTCACTACGAGCAGTACTTC
>NA|TRBV7-3|NA|TRBJ2-5
CASSASTGWGETQYF
TGTGCCAGCAGCGCCTCTACAGGGTGGGGGGAGACCCAGTACTTC
>NA|TRBV20-1|few|TRBJ2-2
CSAGPPGGVTGELFF
TGCAGTGCTGGACCGCCTGGGGGAGTGACCGGGGAGCTGTTTTTT
>TRBD1|TRBV29-1|few|TRBJ2-1
CSVEDRDRGFLGNEQFF
TGCAGCGTTGAAGATCGTGACAGGGGATTTTTAGGGAATGAGCAGTTCTTC
>TRBD2|TRBV11-2|NA|TRBJ2-6
CASSLRLAGSTPGANVLTF
TGTGCCAGCAGCTTGAGACTAGCGGGGTCAACCCCTGGGGCCAACGTCCTGACTTTC
>TRBD1|TRBV7-9|many|TRBJ2-3
CASSLDRGHTDTQYF
TGTGCCAGCAGCCTAGACAGGGGACACACAGATACGCAGTATTTT
>NA|TRBV29-1|many|TRBJ2-1
CSVEHLSNEQFF
TGCAGCGTTGAACATCTGTCCAATGAGCAGTTCTTC
>NA|TRBV10-3|NA|TRBJ1-5
CAISVTAGNQPQHF
TGTGCCATCAGTGTGACAGCTGGCAATCAGCCCCAGCATTTT
>NA|TRBV5-1|NA|TRBJ2-7
CASSLEWDGSYEQYF
TGCGCCAGCAGCTTGGAGTGGGACGGGTCCTACGAGCAGTACTTC
>NA|TRBV11-2|few|TRBJ1-2
CASSLERKFDRTLTNYGYTF
TGTGCCAGCAGCTTAGAACGGAAATTCGACAGGACTTTAACTAACTATGGCTACACCTTC
>NA|TRBV28|few|TRBJ2-7
CASSLSPAGAYF
TGTGCCAGCAGTTTATCCCCCGCTGGGGCGTACTTC
>NA|TRBV10-3|many|TRBJ2-3
CAISGSSTDTQYF
TGTGCCATCAGTGGCTCTAGCACAGATACGCAGTATTTT